This TCR beta chain was sequenced during a study of memory CD4+ T cells and cytomegalovirus serostatus. TCRdb's copy holds only in-frame clones and misses some; the assay was immunoSEQ multiplex PCR. The table lists 50,000 or so clones, around 76% of them singletons. CDR3 length: 14 amino acids. The V gene lost 10 bases and the J gene lost 1 base, with 17 bases spanning the gap. From germline, CDR1 is MNHEY and CDR2 SMNVEV (reference sequence). The sort gate was single viable CD3+CD4+CD8-CD45RO+ cells for memory CD4+ T cells. The chain joins TRBV27 to TRBJ2-7; a weak D match, TRBD1 (6 bases). The receptor comes from an adult in good health and CMV-seropositive. Specimen: memory CD4+ T cells from blood. In nucleotides, the CDR3 is TGTGCCACCTCTCACGGGACACTATCCTACGAGCAGTACTTC. This gives the protein CATSHGTLSYEQYF.